This note documents a single T cell receptor beta chain sequence. The method was immunoSEQ multiplex PCR; TCRdb's version includes in-frame clones alone and lacks a portion of them. The data show about 68,000 clones, with under 98% seen just once and approximately 0.3% held by the top ten. The data belong to a study of technical replicates of blood from a handful of donors. The CDR3 contains 13 residues. CDR1 is SNHLY and CDR2 is FYNNEI in the germline V gene. J lost 3 bases, V lost 6 bases, and 2 bases had no gene match. The sequenced sample was T cells isolated from PBMCs. This chain joins TRBV2 and TRBJ1-2; 9 bases agree with TRBD1. The receptor was isolated from a human donor in good health. CDR3 loop: CASSRDRDYGYTF. For the CDR3, the DNA is TGTGCCAGCAGCCGGGACAGGGACTATGGCTACACCTTC. Variable domain in full (rest from reference TRBV2 and TRBJ1-2): EPEVTQTPSHQVTQMGQEVILRCVPISNHLYFYWYRQILGQKVEFLVSFYNNEISEKSEIFDDQFSVERPDGSNFTLKIRSTKLEDSAMYFCASSRDRDYGYTFGSGTRLTVV.